Listed below are T cell receptor beta chains from one sample, sequenced in a study of T cells in pancreatic ductal adenocarcinoma. Repertoires were generated with immunoSEQ multiplex PCR, while TCRdb's copy carries only in-frame clones and drops some. The repertoire consists of roughly 31,000 clones, with around 94% occurring once and the leading ten covering less than 2.5%. Material: PBMCs. These receptors all come from a human donor with pancreatic ductal adenocarcinoma. Each CDR3 is given with its conserved first and last residue. A D gene is named only where the DNA matches it firmly. Only part of the rows carry a size: once, few, many, or a class if the clone is expanded.

>TRBJ2-7|.|TRBD1|TRBV28
CATGTGGGYEQYF
TGTGCCACCGGGACAGGGGGCGGATACGAGCAGTACTTC
>TRBJ1-2|.|TRBD1|TRBV6-1
CASSEGTGVDYGYTF
TGTGCCAGCAGTGAAGGGACAGGGGTAGACTATGGCTACACCTTC
>TRBJ1-1|.|.|TRBV4-1
CASSQVASLNTEAFF
TGCGCCAGCAGCCAAGTGGCCAGCCTGAACACTGAAGCTTTCTTT
>TRBJ1-6|.|.|TRBV2
CASSERSANSPLHF
TGTGCCAGCAGTGAGCGGTCAGCCAATTCACCCCTCCACTTT
>TRBJ2-1|.|.|TRBV4-3
CASSQDLIRPGGHNEQFF
TGCGCCAGCAGCCAAGATCTCATCCGCCCTGGCGGCCACAATGAGCAGTTCTTC
>TRBJ2-3|.|TRBD2|TRBV5-5
CASSASLAGVDTQYF
TGTGCCAGCAGCGCCTCACTAGCGGGAGTGGATACGCAGTATTTT
>TRBJ2-7|.|TRBD1|TRBV7-2
CASSPAWDRTYEQYF
TGTGCCAGCAGCCCAGCATGGGACAGAACCTACGAGCAGTACTTC
>TRBJ1-4|.|TRBD1|TRBV6-6
CASSLDRGNEKLFF
TGTGCCAGCAGCTTGGACAGGGGCAATGAAAAACTGTTTTTT
>TRBJ1-2|.|.|TRBV11-2
CASSLAGGTISLYGYTF
TGTGCCAGCAGCTTAGCCGGGGGGACAATATCACTCTATGGCTACACCTTC
>TRBJ2-3|.|.|TRBV29-1
CSARTDTQYF
TGCAGCGCCCGCACAGATACGCAGTATTTT
>TRBJ1-3|.|.|TRBV4-1
CASSQDYPGGGNTIYF
TGCGCCAGCAGCCAAGATTACCCGGGTGGTGGAAACACCATATATTTT
>TRBJ2-5|.|.|TRBV4-2
CASSPDRAFDPFQETQYF
TGTGCCAGCAGCCCGGACAGAGCTTTTGATCCTTTCCAAGAGACCCAGTACTTC
>TRBJ2-7|.|.|TRBV5-1
CASSGGLDEQYF
TGCGCCAGCAGCGGGGGGCTAGACGAGCAGTACTTC
>TRBJ1-5|.|.|TRBV2
CASSEQIQGNQPQHF
TGTGCCAGCAGTGAACAAATACAGGGTAATCAGCCCCAGCATTTT
>TRBJ2-1|.|TRBD2|TRBV5-1
CASSFLPGLAGEHEQFF
TGCGCCAGCAGCTTCCTACCGGGACTAGCGGGAGAGCATGAGCAGTTCTTC
>TRBJ2-4|.|.|TRBV15
CATSREAKNIQYF
TGTGCCACCAGCAGGGAGGCCAAAAACATTCAGTACTTC
>TRBJ1-2|.|TRBD1|TRBV30
CAWSRQGVGGYTF
TGTGCCTGGAGTCGACAGGGGGTAGGGGGCTACACCTTC
>TRBJ1-2|.|.|TRBV30
CAWSGQAANNYGYTF
TGTGCCTGGAGTGGGCAGGCCGCTAATAACTATGGCTACACCTTC
>TRBJ1-5|.|.|TRBV7-2
CASSLRGDQPQHF
TGTGCCAGCAGCTTACGGGGGGATCAGCCCCAGCATTTT
>TRBJ2-5|once|TRBD1|TRBV2
CASNQQGAGETQYF
TGTGCCAGCAACCAGCAGGGGGCTGGAGAGACCCAGTACTTC
>TRBJ1-5|.|.|TRBV7-2
CASSLYVDSKKPQHF
TGTGCCAGCAGCTTATACGTGGACTCCAAAAAGCCCCAGCATTTT
>TRBJ1-5|once|.|TRBV6-1
CASKEGVNQPQHF
TGTGCCAGCAAGGAAGGTGTCAATCAGCCCCAGCATTTT
>TRBJ1-5|.|.|TRBV4-2
CASSLGGAVGNQPQHF
TGTGCCAGCAGCTTGGGGGGGGCGGTCGGCAATCAGCCCCAGCATTTT
>TRBJ2-1|.|TRBD2|TRBV27
CASSPRGLENNEQFF
TGTGCCAGCAGTCCACGGGGACTAGAGAACAATGAGCAGTTCTTC
>TRBJ2-1|.|TRBD2|TRBV4-3
CASSRSGSSYNEQFF
TGCGCCAGCAGCCGTAGCGGGAGCTCCTACAATGAGCAGTTCTTC
>TRBJ2-7|.|TRBD1|TRBV7-2
CASSNRTGKAYEQYF
TGTGCCAGCAGCAACCGGACAGGGAAGGCCTACGAGCAGTACTTC
>TRBJ2-1|.|TRBD2|TRBV7-8
CASSLTSGSRVEQFF
TGTGCCAGCAGCTTAACTAGCGGGAGCAGGGTTGAGCAGTTCTTC
>TRBJ2-2|.|.|TRBV11-2
CASSPRDISGELFF
TGTGCCAGCAGCCCCCGGGACATTAGCGGGGAGCTGTTTTTT
>TRBJ1-2|.|TRBD1|TRBV7-2
CASSLGTGNYGYTF
TGTGCCAGCAGCCTCGGGACAGGGAACTATGGCTACACCTTC
>TRBJ2-1|.|.|TRBV27
CASSLLSGHLGNEQFF
TGTGCCAGCAGTTTACTGAGCGGGCACTTAGGAAATGAGCAGTTCTTC
>TRBJ2-1|.|.|TRBV9
CASSVGQSSYNEQFF
TGTGCCAGCAGCGTAGGACAGTCCTCCTACAATGAGCAGTTCTTC
>TRBJ2-1|.|TRBD1|TRBV6-5
CASSYFPPRDRVLF
TGTGCCAGCAGTTACTTCCCCCCCCGGGACAGGGTCCTCTTC
>TRBJ1-5|.|TRBD1|TRBV29-1
CSVAGTGNQPQHF
TGCAGCGTTGCCGGGACAGGGAACCAGCCCCAGCATTTT
>TRBJ2-1|.|.|TRBV7-3
CASSLGHINEQFF
TGTGCCAGCAGCTTAGGTCATATCAATGAGCAGTTCTTC
>TRBJ1-1|.|.|TRBV30
CAWGRGNTEAFF
TGTGCCTGGGGCAGGGGGAACACTGAAGCTTTCTTT
>TRBJ2-2|.|.|TRBV14
CASSHGRGAGTGELFF
TGTGCCAGCAGCCACGGCAGGGGCGCGGGCACCGGGGAGCTGTTTTTT
>TRBJ2-1|.|TRBD2|TRBV5-1
CASSLASSGRYNEQFF
TGCGCCAGCAGCTTGGCCTCTAGCGGGAGGTACAATGAGCAGTTCTTC
>TRBJ1-4|.|.|TRBV5-6
CASSFGATNEKLFF
TGTGCCAGCTCTTTCGGGGCTACTAATGAAAAACTGTTTTTT
>TRBJ2-7|.|TRBD1|TRBV5-1
CASSPMGQGSSSYEQYF
TGCGCCAGCAGCCCCATGGGACAGGGGTCGAGCTCCTACGAGCAGTACTTC
>TRBJ2-3|.|TRBD1|TRBV7-2
CASSPQGADTQYF
TGTGCCAGCAGCCCCCAGGGGGCAGATACGCAGTATTTT
>TRBJ1-2|once|TRBD1|TRBV9
CASSIQTGGYGYTF
TGTGCCAGCAGTATCCAGACAGGGGGCTATGGCTACACCTTC
>TRBJ1-1|once|.|TRBV7-9
CASSLRAEAEAFF
TGTGCCAGCAGCCTCCGGGCCGAGGCTGAAGCTTTCTTT
>TRBJ1-2|few|.|TRBV6-5
CASSPAPTNYGYTF
TGTGCCAGCAGCCCGGCTCCCACTAACTATGGCTACACCTTC
>TRBJ2-3|.|.|TRBV21-1
CASNTDTQYF
TGTGCCAGCAACACAGATACGCAGTATTTT
>TRBJ2-1|once|.|TRBV27
CASALTSPYNEQFF
TGTGCCAGCGCCCTTACTAGCCCCTACAATGAGCAGTTCTTC
>TRBJ2-5|.|.|TRBV30
CAWNLGGGVETQYF
TGTGCCTGGAATCTGGGAGGGGGCGTGGAGACCCAGTACTTC
>TRBJ1-2|.|TRBD1|TRBV10-3
CAISPTGVNGYTF
TGTGCCATCAGTCCTACAGGGGTGAACGGCTACACCTTC
>TRBJ1-1|.|.|TRBV28
CASSYGTEAFF
TGTGCCAGCAGCTACGGCACTGAAGCTTTCTTT
>TRBJ1-5|.|.|TRBV19
CASSFSYDNQPQHF
TGTGCCAGTAGTTTCTCGTACGACAATCAGCCCCAGCATTTT
>TRBJ1-1|.|.|TRBV30
CAWSLRRRGSRRLDTEAFF
TGTGCCTGGAGCCTTAGGAGGCGGGGATCTCGCCGGTTGGACACTGAAGCTTTCTTT
>TRBJ2-5|.|.|TRBV7-2
CASSLTNQETQYF
TGTGCCAGCAGTTTAACAAACCAAGAGACCCAGTACTTC
>TRBJ1-5|.|TRBD1|TRBV7-2
CASSLVRGLEQPQHF
TGTGCCAGCAGCTTAGTCAGGGGGCTCGAACAGCCCCAGCATTTT